This T cell receptor (beta chain) appears in the sequencing data of a study of blood T cell repertoires in COVID-19. The wider study: COVID-19 samples, acute and convalescent, were from the United States, Italy and Spain. Sources were T cells, B-cell-depleted T cells, or PBMCs; the material itself was cDNA or gDNA.

In the authors' methods: Reference gene primer amplification gave estimated nucleated cell counts. This table comes from immunoSEQ multiplex PCR, and its TCRdb copy is limited to in-frame clones, with some not included. V and J calls and clone size are as listed in that table; D and trimming were resolved from the DNA. The data hold about 55,000 clones, with approximately 80% observed a single time. Trimming took 4 bases from V and 5 from J; bases not matched to a gene: 14. The CDR3 spans 17 residues. Germline V gene sequence: CDR1 WSHSY, CDR2 SAAADI. The clonotype comes from a human donor in a cohort sampled during active or convalescent COVID-19. This rearrangement joins TRBV10-2 to TRBJ2-7, with 10 bases identical to TRBD1. The sample was peripheral blood. CDR3 DNA sequence: TGCGCCAGCAGTGTTGGAAGCCCGGGACAGGGGCTGCACGAGCAGTACTTC. This codes for CASSVGSPGQGLHEQYF.